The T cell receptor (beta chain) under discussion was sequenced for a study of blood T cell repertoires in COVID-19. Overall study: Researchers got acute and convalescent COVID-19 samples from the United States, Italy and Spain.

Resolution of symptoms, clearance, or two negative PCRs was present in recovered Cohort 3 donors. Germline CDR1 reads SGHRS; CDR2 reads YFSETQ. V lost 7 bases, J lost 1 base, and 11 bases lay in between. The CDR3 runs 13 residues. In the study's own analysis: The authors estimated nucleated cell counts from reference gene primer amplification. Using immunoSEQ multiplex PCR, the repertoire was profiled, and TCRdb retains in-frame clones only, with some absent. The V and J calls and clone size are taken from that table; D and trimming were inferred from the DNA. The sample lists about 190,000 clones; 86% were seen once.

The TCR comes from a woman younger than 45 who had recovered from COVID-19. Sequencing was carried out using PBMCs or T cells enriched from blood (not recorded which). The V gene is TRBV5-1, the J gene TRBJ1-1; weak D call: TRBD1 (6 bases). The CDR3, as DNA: TGCGCCAGCCAAAAGGGGGAGAACACTGAAGCTTTCTTT. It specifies CASQKGENTEAFF.